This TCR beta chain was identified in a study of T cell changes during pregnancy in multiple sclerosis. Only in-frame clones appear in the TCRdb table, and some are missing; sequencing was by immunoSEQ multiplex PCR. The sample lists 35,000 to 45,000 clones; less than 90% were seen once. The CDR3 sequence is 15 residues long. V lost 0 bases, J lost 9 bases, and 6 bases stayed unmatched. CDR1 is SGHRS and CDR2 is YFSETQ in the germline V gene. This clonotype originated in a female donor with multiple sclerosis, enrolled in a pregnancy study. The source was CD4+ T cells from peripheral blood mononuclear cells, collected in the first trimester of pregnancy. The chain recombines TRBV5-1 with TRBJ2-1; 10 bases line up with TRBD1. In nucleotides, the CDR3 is TGCGCCAGCAGCTTGGCGGGACAGGGGATAGGTGAGCAGTTCTTC. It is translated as CASSLAGQGIGEQFF.